The entry below gives a single T cell receptor beta chain sequence along with its context. This specimen comes from a study of blood T cell repertoires in COVID-19. Across the study: The United States, Italy and Spain supplied acute and convalescent COVID-19 samples. PBMCs, B-cell-depleted T cells, or T cells were the source of the cDNA or gDNA that made up the material.

Those enrolled in Seattle joined during active infection and were followed longitudinally afterward. The protocol was immunoSEQ multiplex PCR, while the TCRdb copy is restricted to in-frame clones and leaves out a portion. The sample consists of approximately 200,000 clones, 85% of them appearing once. Deletions cut 6 bases from V and 4 bases from J, with 12 bases between. CDR3 length: 12 amino acids. Germline V gene data show CDR1 as DFQATT and CDR2 as SNEGSKA (reference sequence). The chain is built from TRBV20-1 and TRBJ2-5, with a tentative D call TRBD2 (5 bases). The origin of this receptor is a person aged 65 to 85 with COVID-19, enrolled during active disease. Material for sequencing was peripheral blood. CDR3 bases: TGCAGTGCAAGTTCTAGCCCAGAGACCCAGTACTTC. Amino acid sequence: CSASSSPETQYF.